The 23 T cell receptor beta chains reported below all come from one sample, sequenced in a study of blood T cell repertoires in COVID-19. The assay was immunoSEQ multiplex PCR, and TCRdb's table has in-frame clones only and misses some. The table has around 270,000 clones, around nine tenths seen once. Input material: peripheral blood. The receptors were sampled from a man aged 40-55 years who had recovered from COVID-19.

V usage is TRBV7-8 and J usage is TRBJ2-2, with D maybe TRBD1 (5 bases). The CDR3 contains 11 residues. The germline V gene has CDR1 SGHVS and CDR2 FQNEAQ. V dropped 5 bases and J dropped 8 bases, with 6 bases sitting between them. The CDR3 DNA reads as TGTGCCAGCAGCCCAGGGGGGGAGCTGTTTTTT. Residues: CASSPGGELFF.

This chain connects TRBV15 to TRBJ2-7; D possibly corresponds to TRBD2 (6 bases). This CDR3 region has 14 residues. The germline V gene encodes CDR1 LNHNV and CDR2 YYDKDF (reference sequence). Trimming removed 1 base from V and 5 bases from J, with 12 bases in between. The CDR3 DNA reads TGTGCCACCAGCAGAGCGGGAGTGGTGAACGAGCAGTACTTC. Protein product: CATSRAGVVNEQYF.

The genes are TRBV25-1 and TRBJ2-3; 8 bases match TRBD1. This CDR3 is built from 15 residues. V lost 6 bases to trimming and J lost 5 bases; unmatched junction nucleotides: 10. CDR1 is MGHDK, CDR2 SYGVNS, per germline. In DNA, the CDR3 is TGTGCCAGCAGCAAGGAGACAGGGGCGATAGATACGCAGTATTTT. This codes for CASSKETGAIDTQYF. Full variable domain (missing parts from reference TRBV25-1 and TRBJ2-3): EADIYQTPRYLVIGTGKKITLECSQTMGHDKMYWYQQDPGMELHLIHYSYGVNSTEKGDLSSESTVSRIRTEHFPLTLESARPSHTSQYLCASSKETGAIDTQYFGPGTRLTVL.

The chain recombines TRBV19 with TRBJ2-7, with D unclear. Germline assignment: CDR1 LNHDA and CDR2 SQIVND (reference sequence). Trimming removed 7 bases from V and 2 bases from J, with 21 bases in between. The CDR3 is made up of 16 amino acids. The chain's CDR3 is CASIEQTDTHPYEQYF. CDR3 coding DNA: TGTGCCAGTATCGAGCAAACCGACACCCACCCCTACGAGCAGTACTTC.

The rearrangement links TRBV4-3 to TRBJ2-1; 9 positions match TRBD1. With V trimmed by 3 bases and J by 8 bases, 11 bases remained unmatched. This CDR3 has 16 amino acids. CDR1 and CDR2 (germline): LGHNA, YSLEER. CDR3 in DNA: TGCGCCAGCAGCCAGGAAGCTAGGGGACAGGGTTATGAGCAGTTCTTC. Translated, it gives CASSQEARGQGYEQFF.

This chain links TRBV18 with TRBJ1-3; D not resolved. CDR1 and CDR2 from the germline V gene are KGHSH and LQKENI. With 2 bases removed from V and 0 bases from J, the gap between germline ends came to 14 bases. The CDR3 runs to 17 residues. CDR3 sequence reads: CASSPYSPGNSGNTIYF. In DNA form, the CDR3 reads TGTGCCAGCTCACCATATTCGCCAGGCAACTCTGGAAACACCATATATTTT.

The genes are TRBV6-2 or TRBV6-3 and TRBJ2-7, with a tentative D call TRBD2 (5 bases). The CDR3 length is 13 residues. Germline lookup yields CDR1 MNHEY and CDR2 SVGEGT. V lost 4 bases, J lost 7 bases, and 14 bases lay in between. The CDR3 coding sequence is TGTGCCAGCAGTTTTGGTGTCTCGGGGGAGCAGTACTTC. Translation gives CASSFGVSGEQYF.

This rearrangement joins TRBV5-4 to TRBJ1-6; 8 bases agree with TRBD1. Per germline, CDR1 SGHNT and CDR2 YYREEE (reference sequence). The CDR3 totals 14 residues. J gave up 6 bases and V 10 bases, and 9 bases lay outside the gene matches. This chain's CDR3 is CAGSQGVLNSPLHF. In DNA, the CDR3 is TGTGCCGGTTCACAGGGGGTTCTTAATTCACCCCTCCACTTT.

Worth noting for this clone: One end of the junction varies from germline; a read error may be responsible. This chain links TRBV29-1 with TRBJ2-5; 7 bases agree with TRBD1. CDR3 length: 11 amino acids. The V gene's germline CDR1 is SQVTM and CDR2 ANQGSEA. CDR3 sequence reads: CSVEIRDRYHF. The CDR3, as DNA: TGCAGCGTTGAAATCCGGGACAGATACCACTTC.

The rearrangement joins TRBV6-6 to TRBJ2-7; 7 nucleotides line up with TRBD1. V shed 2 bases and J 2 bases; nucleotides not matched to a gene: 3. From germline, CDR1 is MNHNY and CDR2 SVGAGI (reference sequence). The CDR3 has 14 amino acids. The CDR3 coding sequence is TGTGCCAGCAGTTACACAGGGGAACCCTACGAGCAGTACTTC. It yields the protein CASSYTGEPYEQYF.

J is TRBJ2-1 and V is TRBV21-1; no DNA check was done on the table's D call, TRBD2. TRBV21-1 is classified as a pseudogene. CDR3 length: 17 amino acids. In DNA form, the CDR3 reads TGTGCCAGCAGCAAACTATGGCGGGGGCCCAGGAGCAATGAGCAGTTCTTC. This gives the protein CASSKLWRGPRSNEQFF.

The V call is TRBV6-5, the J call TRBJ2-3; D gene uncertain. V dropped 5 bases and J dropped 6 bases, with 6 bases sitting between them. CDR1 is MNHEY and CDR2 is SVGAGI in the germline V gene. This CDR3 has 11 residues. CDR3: CASSQVDTQYF. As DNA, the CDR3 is TGTGCCAGCAGTCAGGTGGATACGCAGTATTTT.

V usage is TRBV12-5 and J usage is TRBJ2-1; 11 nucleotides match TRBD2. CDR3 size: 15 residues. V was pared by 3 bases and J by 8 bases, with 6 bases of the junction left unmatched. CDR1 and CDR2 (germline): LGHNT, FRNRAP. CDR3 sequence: CASGFISGGGDEQFF. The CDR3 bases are TGTGCTAGTGGTTTCATTAGCGGGGGGGGCGATGAGCAGTTCTTC.

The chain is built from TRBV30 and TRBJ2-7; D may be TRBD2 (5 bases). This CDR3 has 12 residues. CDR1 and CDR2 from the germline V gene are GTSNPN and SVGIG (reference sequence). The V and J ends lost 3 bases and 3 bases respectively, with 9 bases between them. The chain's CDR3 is CAWRDSYYEQYF. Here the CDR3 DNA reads TGTGCCTGGAGGGACTCCTACTACGAGCAGTACTTC.

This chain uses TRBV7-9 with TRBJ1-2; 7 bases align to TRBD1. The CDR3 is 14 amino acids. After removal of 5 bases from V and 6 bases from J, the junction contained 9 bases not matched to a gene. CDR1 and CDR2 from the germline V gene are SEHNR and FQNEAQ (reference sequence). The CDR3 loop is CASSVTGAHHGYTF. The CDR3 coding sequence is TGTGCCAGCAGCGTTACAGGGGCGCACCATGGCTACACCTTC.

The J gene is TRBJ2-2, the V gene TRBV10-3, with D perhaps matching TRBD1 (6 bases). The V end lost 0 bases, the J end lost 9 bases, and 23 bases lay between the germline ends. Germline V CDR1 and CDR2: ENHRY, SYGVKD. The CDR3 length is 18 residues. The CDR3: CAISESGAGTQASRELFF. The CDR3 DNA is TGTGCCATCAGTGAGTCGGGGGCCGGGACCCAGGCCTCACGGGAGCTGTTTTTT.

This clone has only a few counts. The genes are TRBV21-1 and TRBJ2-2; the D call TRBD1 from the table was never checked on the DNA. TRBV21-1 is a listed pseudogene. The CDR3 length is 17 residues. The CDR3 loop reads CARQQGGGRVNTGELFF. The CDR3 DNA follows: TGTGCCCGCCAGCAGGGGGGAGGCCGGGTGAACACCGGGGAGCTGTTTTTT.

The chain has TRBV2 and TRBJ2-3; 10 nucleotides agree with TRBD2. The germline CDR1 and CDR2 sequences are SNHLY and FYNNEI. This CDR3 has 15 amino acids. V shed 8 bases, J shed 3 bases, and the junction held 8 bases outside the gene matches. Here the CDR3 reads CASPKREGPTDTQYF. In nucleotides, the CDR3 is TGTGCCAGCCCCAAGCGGGAGGGTCCGACAGATACGCAGTATTTT.

This CDR3 is CASRCRRAFF. Written as DNA, the CDR3 is TGCGCCAGCAGATGTCGTCGTGCTTTCTTT. The chain couples TRBV10-1 to TRBJ1-1; the D is unclear. CDR1 and CDR2 from the germline V gene are WNHNN and SYGVQD (reference sequence). V lost 6 bases and J lost 11, with 10 bases in between. This CDR3 spans 10 amino acids.

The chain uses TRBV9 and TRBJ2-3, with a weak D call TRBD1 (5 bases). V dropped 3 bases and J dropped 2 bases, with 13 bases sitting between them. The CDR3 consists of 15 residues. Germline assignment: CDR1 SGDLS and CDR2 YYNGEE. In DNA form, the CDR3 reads TGTGCCAGCAGCGCCCAGGGTTTCGACACAGATACGCAGTATTTT. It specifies CASSAQGFDTDTQYF.

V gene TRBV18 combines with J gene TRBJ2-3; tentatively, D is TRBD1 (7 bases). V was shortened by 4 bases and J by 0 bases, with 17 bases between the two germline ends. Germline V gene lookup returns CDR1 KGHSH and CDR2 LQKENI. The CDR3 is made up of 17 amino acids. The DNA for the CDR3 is TGTGCCAGCTCACAGTCCAGGGGGGCAATTAGCACAGATACGCAGTATTTT. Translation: CASSQSRGAISTDTQYF.

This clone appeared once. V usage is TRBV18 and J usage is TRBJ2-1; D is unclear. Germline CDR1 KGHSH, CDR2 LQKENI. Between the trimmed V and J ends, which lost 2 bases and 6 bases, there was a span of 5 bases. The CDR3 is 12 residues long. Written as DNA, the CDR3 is TGTGCCAGCTCACCAACTGGCAATGAGCAGTTCTTC. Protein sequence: CASSPTGNEQFF.

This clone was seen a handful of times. CDR3 nucleotide sequence: TGTGCCAGCAGTTCGACAGGGGGAGGTCGGGGCACCGGGGAGCTGTTTTTT. It yields the protein CASSSTGGGRGTGELFF. The rearrangement uses TRBV7-9 and TRBJ2-2; 9 positions match TRBD1. The germline V gene has CDR1 SEHNR and CDR2 FQNEAQ (reference sequence). This CDR3 has 17 residues. J gave up 4 bases and V 6 bases, and 12 bases lay outside the gene matches.